This T cell receptor (beta chain) was identified in a study of blood T cell repertoires in COVID-19 (TCRdb year 2020). For context, the study as a whole: Samples from collaborators originated in the United States, Italy and Spain and spanned both the acute and convalescent phases of COVID-19. Samples were obtained from the ongoing ImmuneRACE study (first 160 participants) and from 1,200 or so subjects provided by 6 global collaborators. Subjects who had been exposed to COVID-19, were actively infected with it, or had recovered from it provided the deeply sampled blood TCRbeta repertoires that made up the dataset. The sample metadata nearly always contained a de-identified subject ID, COVID-19 status, age in years and sex. HLA class I and class II types, where available, came from metadata supplied by the sample provider rather than from assay-based typing. The repertoires were released in a freely available public database meant as a resource for research on the immune response to SARS-CoV-2. The prospective study material was composed of cDNA or gDNA derived from T cells, B-cell-depleted T cells, or PBMCs. Overall study results and their limits: The amount of clinical and demographic metadata varied by source and participant and was provided uncurated.

Whole blood was collected in K2EDTA tubes by collaborating institutions according to the institutions' own protocols. Collaborator samples were shipped for TCRbeta analysis as frozen whole blood, isolated PBMCs, or DNA extracted from either sample type. The germline V gene provides CDR1 MDHEN and CDR2 SYDVKM. Between the V and J ends, shortened by 0 bases and 3 bases respectively, the junction contains 9 bases. Spanning cysteine to phenylalanine, the CDR3 consists of 14 amino acids. The retained sequence is limited to the CDR3, 42 bases, with the frame set at the first base. TCRbeta CDR3 regions were amplified from genomic DNA by means of the immunoSEQ Assay, a bias-controlled multiplex PCR. Per the source publication's procedure: The number of nucleated cells in each sample was estimated from the amplification of reference gene primers within the assay. Sequence reads were collapsed and filtered to measure the absolute abundance of every unique TCRbeta CDR3 rearrangement. For each sample, productive Simpson clonality was calculated by taking the square root of Simpson's diversity index across productive rearrangements. Drawn from immuneACCESS, this table holds only the in-frame rearrangements with V and J called that TCRdb kept. Clones are partly lost; checked studies trace under half to an unresolved V gene and leave the rest unexplained. For V, J and clone size, that table is used; D and trimming come from the DNA. Counted in this sample were about 24,000 clones; 80% to 90% of them appeared once. Of the sample, approximately 19% falls within the top ten clones.

Concerning this clone itself: Its specific antigen is unknown. Base qualities are not provided; no much larger clone lies one nucleotide away.

The chain joins TRBV28 to TRBJ2-7; TRBD1 might be the D gene, on 5 matching bases. The origin of this receptor is a human donor in a cohort sampled during active COVID-19. Source material: peripheral blood. The CDR3 region: CASSLWSGIYEQYF. The DNA sequence is as follows: TGTGCCAGCAGTTTATGGTCAGGGATCTACGAGCAGTACTTC.